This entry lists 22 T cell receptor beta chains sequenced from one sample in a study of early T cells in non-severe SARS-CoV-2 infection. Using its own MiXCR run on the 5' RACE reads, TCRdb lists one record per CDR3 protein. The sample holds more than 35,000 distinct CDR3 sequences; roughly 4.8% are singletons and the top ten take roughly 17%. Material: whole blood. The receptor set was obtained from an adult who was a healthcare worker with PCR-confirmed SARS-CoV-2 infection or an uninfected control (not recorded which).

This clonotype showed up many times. The CDR3 DNA follows: TGCGCCAGCAGCCAAGAAAGTACAGATACGCAGTATTTT. Translation: CASSQESTDTQYF. The rearrangement uses TRBV4-1 and TRBJ2-3; unclear D gene. This CDR3 has 13 residues. Per the germline V gene, CDR1 is MGHRA and CDR2 is YSYEKL. Trimming stripped 0 bases from V and 3 bases from J, with 4 bases between.

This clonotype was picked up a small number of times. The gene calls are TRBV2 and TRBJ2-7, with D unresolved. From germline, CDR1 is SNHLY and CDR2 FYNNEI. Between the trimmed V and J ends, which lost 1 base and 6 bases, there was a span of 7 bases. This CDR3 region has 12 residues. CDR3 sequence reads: CASSEELREQYF. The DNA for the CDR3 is TGTGCCAGCAGTGAAGAGCTACGCGAGCAGTACTTC.

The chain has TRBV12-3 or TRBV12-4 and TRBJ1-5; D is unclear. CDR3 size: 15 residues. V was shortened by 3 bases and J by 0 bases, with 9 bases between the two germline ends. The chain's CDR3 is CASSFGRSSNQPQHF. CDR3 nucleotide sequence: TGTGCCAGCAGTTTTGGGAGAAGTAGCAATCAGCCCCAGCATTTT.

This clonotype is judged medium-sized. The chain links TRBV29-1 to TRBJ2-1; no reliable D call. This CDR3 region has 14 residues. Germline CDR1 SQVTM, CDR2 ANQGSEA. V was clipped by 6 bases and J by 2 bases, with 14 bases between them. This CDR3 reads CSVEDLGTYNEQFF. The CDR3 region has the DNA TGCAGCGTCGAGGACCTAGGGACCTACAATGAGCAGTTCTTC.

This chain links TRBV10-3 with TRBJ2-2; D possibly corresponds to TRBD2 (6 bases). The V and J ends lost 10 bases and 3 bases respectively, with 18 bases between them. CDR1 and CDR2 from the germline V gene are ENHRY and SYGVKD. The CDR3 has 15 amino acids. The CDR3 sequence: CASASTPGDTGELFF. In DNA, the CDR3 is TGTGCCAGCGCGTCGACCCCGGGGGACACCGGGGAGCTGTTTTTT.

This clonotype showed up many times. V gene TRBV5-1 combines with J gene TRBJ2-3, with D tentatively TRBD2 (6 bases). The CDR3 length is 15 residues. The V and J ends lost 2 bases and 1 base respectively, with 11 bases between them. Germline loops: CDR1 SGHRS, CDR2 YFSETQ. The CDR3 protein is CASSFGDSRTDTQYF. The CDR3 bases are TGCGCCAGCAGCTTCGGGGACTCGCGCACAGATACGCAGTATTTT.

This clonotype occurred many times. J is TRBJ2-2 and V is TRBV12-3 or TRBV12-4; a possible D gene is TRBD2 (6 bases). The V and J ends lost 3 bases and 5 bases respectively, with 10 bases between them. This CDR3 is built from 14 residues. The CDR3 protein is CASSFGGRTGELFF. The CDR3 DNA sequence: TGTGCCAGCAGTTTCGGGGGTAGGACCGGGGAGCTGTTTTTT.

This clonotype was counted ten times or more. In DNA, the CDR3 is TGTGCCAGCAGCGTAAGGGATGATGGCATTCAGTACTTC. It is translated as CASSVRDDGIQYF. The chain employs TRBV9 and TRBJ2-4; D not resolved. CDR3 length: 13 residues. Germline assignment: CDR1 SGDLS and CDR2 YYNGEE. The V end lost 1 base, the J end lost 9 bases, and 11 bases lay between the germline ends.

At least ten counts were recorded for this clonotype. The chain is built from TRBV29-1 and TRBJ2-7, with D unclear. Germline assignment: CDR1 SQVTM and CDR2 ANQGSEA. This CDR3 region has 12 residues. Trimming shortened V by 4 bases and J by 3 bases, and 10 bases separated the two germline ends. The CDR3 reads CSVANERYEQYF. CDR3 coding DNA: TGCAGCGTTGCAAACGAACGCTACGAGCAGTACTTC.

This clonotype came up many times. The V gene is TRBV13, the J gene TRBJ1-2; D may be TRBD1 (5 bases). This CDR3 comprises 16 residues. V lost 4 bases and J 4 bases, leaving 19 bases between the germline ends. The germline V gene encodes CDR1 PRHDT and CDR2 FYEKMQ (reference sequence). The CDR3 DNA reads TGTGCCAGCAGCTCCTTTCAAAGGACCAGGGTCTATGGCTACACCTTC. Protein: CASSSFQRTRVYGYTF.

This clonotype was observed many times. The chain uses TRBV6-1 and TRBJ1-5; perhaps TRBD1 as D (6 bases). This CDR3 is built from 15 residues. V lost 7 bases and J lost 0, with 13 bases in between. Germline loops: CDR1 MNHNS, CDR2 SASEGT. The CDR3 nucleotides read TGTGCCAGCATGGACAGCGGCTATAGCAATCAGCCCCAGCATTTT. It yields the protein CASMDSGYSNQPQHF.

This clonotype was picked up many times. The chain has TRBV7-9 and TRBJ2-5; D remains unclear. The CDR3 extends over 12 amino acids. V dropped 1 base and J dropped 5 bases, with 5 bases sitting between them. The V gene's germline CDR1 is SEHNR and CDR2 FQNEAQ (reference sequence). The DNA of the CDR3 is TGTGCCAGCAGCTTAGTGAGGGAGACCCAGTACTTC. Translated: CASSLVRETQYF.

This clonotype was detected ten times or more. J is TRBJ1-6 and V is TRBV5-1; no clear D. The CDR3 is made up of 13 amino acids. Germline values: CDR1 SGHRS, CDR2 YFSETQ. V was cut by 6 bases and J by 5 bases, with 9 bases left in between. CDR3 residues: CASTTMDNSPLHF. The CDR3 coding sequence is TGCGCCAGCACTACGATGGATAATTCACCCCTCCACTTT.

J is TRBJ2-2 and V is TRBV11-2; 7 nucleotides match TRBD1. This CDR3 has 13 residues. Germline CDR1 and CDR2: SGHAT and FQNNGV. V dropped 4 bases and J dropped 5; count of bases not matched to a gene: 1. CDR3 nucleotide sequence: TGTGCCAGCAGCTCGACAGGGACCGGGGAGCTGTTTTTT. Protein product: CASSSTGTGELFF.

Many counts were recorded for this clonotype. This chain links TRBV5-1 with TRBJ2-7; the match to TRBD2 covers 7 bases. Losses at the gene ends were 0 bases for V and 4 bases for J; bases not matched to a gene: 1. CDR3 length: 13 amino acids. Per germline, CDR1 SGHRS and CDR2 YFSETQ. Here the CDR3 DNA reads TGCGCCAGCAGCTTGGAAGCGGGGTACGAGCAGTACTTC. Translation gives CASSLEAGYEQYF.

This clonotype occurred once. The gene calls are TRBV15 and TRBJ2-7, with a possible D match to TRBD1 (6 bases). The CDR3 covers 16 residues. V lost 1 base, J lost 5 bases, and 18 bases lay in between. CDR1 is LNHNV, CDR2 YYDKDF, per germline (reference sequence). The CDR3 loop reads CATSRVPEGHSNEQYF. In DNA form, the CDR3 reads TGTGCCACCAGCAGAGTCCCCGAGGGACATTCCAACGAGCAGTACTTC. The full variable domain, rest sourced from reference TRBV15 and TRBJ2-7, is DAMVIQNPRYQVTQFGKPVTLSCSQTLNHNVMYWYQQKSSQAPKLLFHYYDKDFNNEADTPDNFQSRRPNTSFCFLDIRSPGLGDTAMYLCATSRVPEGHSNEQYFGPGTRLTVT.

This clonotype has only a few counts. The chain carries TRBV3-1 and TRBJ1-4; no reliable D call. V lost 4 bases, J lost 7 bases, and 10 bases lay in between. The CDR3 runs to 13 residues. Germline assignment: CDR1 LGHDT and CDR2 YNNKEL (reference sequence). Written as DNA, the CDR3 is TGTGCCAGCAGCCCGGGCGTCGGTGAAAAACTGTTTTTT. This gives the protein CASSPGVGEKLFF.

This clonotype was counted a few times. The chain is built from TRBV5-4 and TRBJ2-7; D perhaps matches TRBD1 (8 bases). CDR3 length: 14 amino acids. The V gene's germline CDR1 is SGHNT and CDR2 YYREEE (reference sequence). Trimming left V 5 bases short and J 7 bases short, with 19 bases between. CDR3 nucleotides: TGTGCCAGCAGAACTACACAGGGGGGGCAAGAGCAGTACTTC. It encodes CASRTTQGGQEQYF.

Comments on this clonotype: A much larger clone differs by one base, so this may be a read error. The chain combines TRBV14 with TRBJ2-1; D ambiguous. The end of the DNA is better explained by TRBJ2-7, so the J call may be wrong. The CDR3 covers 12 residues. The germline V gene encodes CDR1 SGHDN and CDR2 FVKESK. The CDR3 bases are TGTGCCAGCAGCCAACGGTACAATGAGCAGTACTTC. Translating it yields CASSQRYNEQYF.

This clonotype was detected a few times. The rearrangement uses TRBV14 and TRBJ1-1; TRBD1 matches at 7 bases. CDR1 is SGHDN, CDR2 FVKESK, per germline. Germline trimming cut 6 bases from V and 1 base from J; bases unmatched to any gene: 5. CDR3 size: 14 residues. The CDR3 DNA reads TGTGCCAGCAGTCGCGGGACAGCGAACACTGAAGCTTTCTTT. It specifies CASSRGTANTEAFF.

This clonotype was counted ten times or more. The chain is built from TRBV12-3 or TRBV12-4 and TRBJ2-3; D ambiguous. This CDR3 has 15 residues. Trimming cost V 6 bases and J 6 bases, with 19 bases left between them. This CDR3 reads CASSPLGREMDTQYF. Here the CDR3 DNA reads TGTGCCAGCAGCCCCCTCGGAAGGGAAATGGATACGCAGTATTTT.

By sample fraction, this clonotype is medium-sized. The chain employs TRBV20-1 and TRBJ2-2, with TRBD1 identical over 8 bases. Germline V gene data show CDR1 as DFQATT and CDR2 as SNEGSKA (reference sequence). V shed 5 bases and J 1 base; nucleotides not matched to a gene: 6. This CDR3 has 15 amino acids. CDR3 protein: CSAYPGTGNTGELFF. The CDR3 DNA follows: TGCAGTGCTTATCCCGGGACAGGGAACACCGGGGAGCTGTTTTTT.